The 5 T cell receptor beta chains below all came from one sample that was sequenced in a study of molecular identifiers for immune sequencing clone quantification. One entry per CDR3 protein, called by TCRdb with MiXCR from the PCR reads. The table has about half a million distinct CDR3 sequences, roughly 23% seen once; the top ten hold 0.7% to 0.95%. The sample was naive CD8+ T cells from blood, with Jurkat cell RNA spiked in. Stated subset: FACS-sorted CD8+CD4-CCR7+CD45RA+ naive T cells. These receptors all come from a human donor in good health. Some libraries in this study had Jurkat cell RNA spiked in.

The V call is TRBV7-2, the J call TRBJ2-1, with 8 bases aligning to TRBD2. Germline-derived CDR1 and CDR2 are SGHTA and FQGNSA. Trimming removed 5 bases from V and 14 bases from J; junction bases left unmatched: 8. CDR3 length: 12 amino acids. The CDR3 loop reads CASSPGTRTEFF. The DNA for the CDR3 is TGTGCCAGCAGCCCCGGGACTAGAACTGAGTTCTTC.

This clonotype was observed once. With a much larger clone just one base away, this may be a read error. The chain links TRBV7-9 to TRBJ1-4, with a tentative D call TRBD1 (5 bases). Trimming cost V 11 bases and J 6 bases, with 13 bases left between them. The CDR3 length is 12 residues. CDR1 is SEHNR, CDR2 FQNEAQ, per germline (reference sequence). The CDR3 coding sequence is TGTGCCGGCTGCCGAGGGGATGAAAAACTGTTTTTT. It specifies CAGCRGDEKLFF.

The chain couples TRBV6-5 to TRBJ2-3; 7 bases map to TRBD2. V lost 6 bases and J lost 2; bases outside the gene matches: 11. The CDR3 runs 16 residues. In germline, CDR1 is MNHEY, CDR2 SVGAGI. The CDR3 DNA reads TGTGCCAGCAGCCCCCACTCCAGCGGGGTCACAGATACGCAGTATTTT. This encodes CASSPHSSGVTDTQYF.

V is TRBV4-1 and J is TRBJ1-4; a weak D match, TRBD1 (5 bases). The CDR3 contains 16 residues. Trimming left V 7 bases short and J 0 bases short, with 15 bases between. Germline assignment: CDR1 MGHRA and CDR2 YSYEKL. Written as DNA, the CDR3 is TGCGCCAGCACCCCTTCCCCGGGGGCAACTAATGAAAAACTGTTTTTT. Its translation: CASTPSPGATNEKLFF.

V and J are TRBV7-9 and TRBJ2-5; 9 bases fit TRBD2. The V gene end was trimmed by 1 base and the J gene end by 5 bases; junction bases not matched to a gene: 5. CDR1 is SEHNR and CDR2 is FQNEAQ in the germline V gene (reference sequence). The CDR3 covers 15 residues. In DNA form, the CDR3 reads TGTGCCAGCAGCTTAGGGGCTAGCGGGGCGGAGACCCAGTACTTC. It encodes CASSLGASGAETQYF.